This T cell receptor beta chain was recorded in a study of shared clonotypes between healthy human individuals (dated by TCRdb to 2018 to 2020). Background for the entire study: Three men and a couple of women, aged 18 to 49 years, made up the cohort. Different laboratories and diverse techniques were used to prepare libraries and sequence TCR repertoires, to increase sequencing depth and limit assay-specific biases. For each donor, CD4 naive and CD4 memory were each run on three plates, CD8 naive on two plates, and CD8 memory on one plate. To estimate repertoire size and how much clonotypes are shared between individuals, the study performed deep sequencing of blood TCR repertoires from about 5 healthy adults. Leukapheresis yielded between about 0.9 and 9 billion PBMCs per donor.

The donors were healthy, HIV-negative adults with no recently reported acute infections or vaccinations. Only Caucasian adults living in Nashville, Tennessee, USA were represented among the donors. CD8 memory samples consisted of magnetically selected CD45RO+ cells combined with CCR7-negative CD45RA+ effector memory (TemRA) cells. Blood was obtained by leukapheresis, after which PBMCs were separated by Ficoll-Histopaque density gradient centrifugation and cryopreserved in liquid nitrogen vapor phase. Analytical flow cytometry was used to check the purity and quantity of each magnetically sorted T cell population. From each sorted fraction, genomic DNA was isolated and quantified by UV absorbance on a Nanodrop 2000c. The CDR3 contains 14 residues, cysteine and phenylalanine counted. Just the 42-base CDR3 DNA is kept, in frame starting at base 1. The germline V gene specifies MGHDK as CDR1 and SYGVNS as CDR2. A distance of 15 bases separates the germline ends of V and J, which lose 6 bases and 3 bases respectively.

Broader findings and caveats from the paper: The genetic and exposure-history diversity represented was limited by the small number of donors. Larger estimated clonotype richness was generally found for naive subsets than for memory subsets. Sampling was limited to blood, and TCR repertoires in tissue likely differ from TCR repertoires in blood. Based on pairwise subsampling, the degree of clonotype sharing among donors was expected to be affected by sequencing depth. Across a handful of donors, around 5.4% of naive CD4, over 3% of naive CD8, under 2.5% of memory CD4, and around 0.4% of memory CD8 clonotypes were shared. Even with the large sequencing depth, rarefaction of the sorted-subset datasets indicated that sequencing was incomplete. Clonotypes shared by all four sorted-subset donors showed higher generation probabilities than non-shared clonotypes.

TCR CDR3 regions were amplified from genomic DNA by multiplex PCR using the deep immunoSEQ assay. Extracted genomic DNA from each cell subset was distributed evenly across all wells of several immunoSEQ 96-well plates, and each plate was treated as a replicate. Each replicate PCR for sorted subsets received about 200 ng genomic DNA, equal to 28,000 or so T cell genomes. Purified libraries were quantified with a Qubit 3.0 fluorometer, sized on a Bioanalyzer 2100, and re-quantified with the KAPA Library Quantification kit. Each immunoSEQ 96-well plate was sequenced on its own single-read 150-cycle Illumina NextSeq 550 flow cell. The study's processing was this. The immunoSEQ output contained only junctional sequences without quality scores, so filtering could not match that applied to full-length reads. To assign V/J genes and CDR3, sequences were annotated against IMGT germline references using PyIR, a Python wrapper for IgBLAST v1.9. Any read was removed if the V/J assignment was weak (E-value above 1e-6), the CDR3 was missing, or the read contained stop codons, out-of-frame junctions, or ambiguous translated residues. V3J clonotypes were defined as sequences sharing an identical inferred V gene, J gene, and CDR3 amino acid sequence. To compute the percentage overlap between repertoires, the number of shared unique clonotypes was divided by the size of the smaller repertoire. RTK rarefaction, the Chao1 estimator, and Recon v2.1 estimates of unobserved clonotypes were used to assess repertoire richness. OLGA was used to compute generation probabilities for all TCRbeta clonotypes that the gDNA method yielded from a handful of donors. TCRdb took over this immuneACCESS table, retaining in-frame rearrangements with V and J assigned. Such tables are incomplete; in checked studies, under half of the missing clones stem from an unresolved V gene, and the remainder is unexplained. Clone size and V and J calls were adopted from that table, with D and trimming inferred from the DNA. This sample is represented by a few hundred thousand clones; roughly 91% of them were singletons. The ten largest clones take up around 15% of the sample.

A word on this clone: Its antigen target is currently unknown. No much larger clone is present one base from it, and per-base qualities are unavailable.

The TCR was taken from a man between 18 and 29 years old in good health. The rearranged chain carries TRBV25-1 and TRBJ2-7; D gene: possibly TRBD2, on 6 matching bases. The sample taken for sequencing was memory CD8+ T cells sorted from blood. According to the study, the label for this sample's cell subset or site signals: CD45RO+ cells pooled with CCR7-negative TemRA cells. The CDR3 in this case is CASSYSGEDYEQYF. The sequenced DNA is TGTGCCAGCAGCTATAGCGGAGAAGACTACGAGCAGTACTTC.